Described below is a single T cell receptor (beta chain) sequence and its context. Indicated time point: longitudinal time-point 2. These data are taken from a study of neurological immune-mediated disorders. Over 190 million TCR-beta sequences from 15-18 subjects came out of each sequencing run. TCRdb reprocessed the 5' RACE reads with MiXCR, giving one entry per CDR3 protein. The data contain some 50,000 distinct CDR3 sequences, approximately 14% of them seen just once; the ten biggest clones take up 4.5% to 5.5%. CDR1 and CDR2 (germline): SGHRS, YFSETQ. The V gene lost 2 bases and the J gene lost 5 bases, with 13 bases spanning the gap. The CDR3 is 14 residues long.

The genes are TRBV5-1 and TRBJ1-2, with D possibly matching TRBD1 (6 bases). The origin of this receptor is a male donor with HTLV-1-associated myelopathy (HAM/TSP). The source material was PBMCs. The CDR3 reads CASSFRTASYGYTF. The CDR3 bases are TGCGCCAGCAGCTTCAGGACAGCAAGTTATGGCTACACCTTC. The full variable domain, in which reference TRBV5-1 and TRBJ1-2 provide the parts outside the CDR3, is KAGVTQTPRYLIKTRGQQVTLSCSPISGHRSVSWYQQTPGQGLQFLFEYFSETQRNKGNFPGRFSGRQFSNSRSEMNVSTLELGDSALYLCASSFRTASYGYTFGSGTRLTVV.